This T cell receptor (beta chain) was documented in a study of memory CD4+ T cells and cytomegalovirus serostatus. Study overall: This sample comes from healthy Belgian adults, several CMV seropositive, 24 seronegative.

Under the authors' procedure: After removing out-of-frame reads, under 2.5 million distinct TCRbeta sequences remained. Measured with immunoSEQ multiplex PCR; TCRdb has only the in-frame clones, and not every one. From that table come the V and J calls and clone size; the DNA was used to work out D and trimming. The sample has about 56,000 clones; about 81% are singletons. Note on this clone: What it binds is not known.

Single viable CD3+CD4+CD8-CD45RO+ cells were sorted as the memory CD4+ T cells. The V and J ends lost 0 bases and 5 bases respectively, with 5 bases between them. The CDR3 is 12 amino acids. Germline assignment: CDR1 SGHNT and CDR2 YYREEE (reference sequence). Study conclusions and caveats: Repertoires predicted CMV serostatus with median bootstrapped AUC of roughly 0.96. Each of 67 CMV-associated TCRbeta sequences occurred in one to five individuals.

The clonotype originates from an adult in good health and CMV-seronegative. The chain combines TRBV5-4 with TRBJ2-5; a possible D gene is TRBD2 (5 bases). The sequenced sample consisted of memory CD4+ T cells from blood. The CDR3 loop is CASSLGEETQYF. CDR3 DNA: TGTGCCAGCAGCTTGGGGGAGGAGACCCAGTACTTC.